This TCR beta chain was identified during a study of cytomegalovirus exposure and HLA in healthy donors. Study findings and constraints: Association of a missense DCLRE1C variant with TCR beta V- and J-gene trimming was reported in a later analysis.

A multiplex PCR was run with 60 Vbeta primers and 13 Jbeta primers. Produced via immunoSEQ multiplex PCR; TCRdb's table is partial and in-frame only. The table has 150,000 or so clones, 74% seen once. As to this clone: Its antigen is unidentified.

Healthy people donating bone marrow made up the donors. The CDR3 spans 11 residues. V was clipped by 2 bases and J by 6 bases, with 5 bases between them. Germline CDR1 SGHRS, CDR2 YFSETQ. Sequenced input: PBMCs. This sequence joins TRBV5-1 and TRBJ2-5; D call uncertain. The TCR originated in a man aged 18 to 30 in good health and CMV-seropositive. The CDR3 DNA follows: TGCGCCAGCAGCTTAAGCCAGACCCAGTACTTC. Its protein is CASSLSQTQYF.